The clone carrying this T cell receptor (beta chain) was found many times. The antigen remains undetermined. TCRdb reprocessed the 5' RACE reads with MiXCR, giving one entry per CDR3 protein. This sample has approximately 250,000 distinct CDR3 sequences; 8% to 9% occur once, and the top ten carry 4% to 5.5%. The V gene end was trimmed by 4 bases and the J gene end by 8 bases; junction bases not matched to a gene: 2. The CDR3 is 14 amino acids. CDR1 is LGHDT and CDR2 is YNNKEL in the germline V gene (reference sequence). This sample is part of a study of CD8 T cells in ankylosing spondylitis. Study-level findings and limits: Disease-linked clones were reportedly significantly enriched in matched ankylosing spondylitis synovial fluid. The authors found the disease-linked clones to be CD8+ and relatively rare in peripheral blood.

The sample comprised blood, either unsorted or a sorted T cell fraction (not recorded which). The chain joins TRBV3-1 to TRBJ1-6, with 10 positions matching TRBD1. The sequence came from a female donor with ankylosing spondylitis or in good health (not recorded which). CDR3 protein: CASSPGTGDSPLHF. The CDR3 coding sequence is TGTGCCAGCAGCCCGGGGACAGGGGATTCACCCCTCCACTTT.